This record looks at one TCR beta chain sequence and its context. Its antigen remains unknown. The read is 3 residues too short to cover the CDR3 end, so that end is filled in from the germline J gene. Other DNA sequences in this specimen translate into the identical CDR3. The sample comes from a study of T cells in women clearing cervical HPV infection. Notes on the study in general: Repertoire richness, not evenness, was significantly elevated in CIN3+ cases versus controls.

The trim removed 5 bases at V and 4 bases at J, leaving 2 bases unmatched. The CDR3 runs to 13 residues. Germline CDR1 reads LNHDA; CDR2 reads SQIVND (reference sequence). Clones were sequenced by immunoSEQ multiplex PCR, and TCRdb holds only the in-frame ones, with some missing. Its listing shows more than 30,000 clones. The J gene is TRBJ1-3, the V gene TRBV19; 7 nucleotides align to TRBD1. This TCR came from a woman aged 18 to 75 with a cervical HPV16 infection that either progressed to CIN3+ or cleared (not recorded which). Sequencing used blood buffy coat. CDR3 DNA, as far as it was read: TGTGCCAGTAGTGGGACAGCCGGAAACACC. It encodes CASSGTAGNT. The entire CDR3 is CASSGTAGNTIYF.